The clone carrying this TCR beta chain was found once. Produced via immunoSEQ multiplex PCR; TCRdb's table is partial and in-frame only. The top ten clones hold roughly 64% of a sample with some 2,100 clones, 75% to 85% of them seen once. The CDR3 sequence is 17 residues long. Germline V gene lookup returns CDR1 MDHEN and CDR2 SYDVKM. The V end was cut by 5 bases, the J end by 0 bases, with 17 bases between. The source of the sample is a study of ipilimumab plus nivolumab after autologous stem cell transplantation. Study background: Myeloma cases were transplant-naive high-risk or relapsed within 3 years post first autologous transplant.

This clonotype originated in a male donor with multiple myeloma. Sequencing used PBMCs, obtained in a trial of ipilimumab plus nivolumab as post-transplant consolidation. This chain links TRBV28 with TRBJ1-5; D not resolved. The CDR3: CASSRMLLTNSNQPQHF. The CDR3, as DNA: TGTGCCAGCAGTCGGATGCTTTTGACAAATAGCAATCAGCCCCAGCATTTT.